This T cell receptor (beta chain) was sequenced for a study of blood T cell repertoires in COVID-19. Overall study: Samples taken during acute and convalescent COVID-19 were collected in the United States, Italy and Spain. In each case, the material was cDNA or gDNA derived from T cells, B-cell-depleted T cells, or PBMCs.

Residents of 24 US areas, aged roughly 18 to 89 years, made up the participants. For recovered donors of Cohort 3, there were two negative PCRs, clearance, or symptom resolution. This table comes from immunoSEQ multiplex PCR, and its TCRdb copy is limited to in-frame clones, with some not included. This sample has 80,000 to 130,000 clones, with just over 85% found just once. The CDR3 contains 16 residues. V lost 4 bases, J lost 3 bases, and 4 bases stayed unmatched. CDR1 and CDR2 (germline): MRHNA, SNTAGT. The sequenced sample was PBMCs or T cells enriched from blood (not recorded which). The receptor was isolated from a woman aged 45-59 years who had recovered from COVID-19. This sequence joins TRBV6-4 and TRBJ2-1; 12 positions agree with TRBD2. DNA for the CDR3: TGTGCCAGCAGTGCACGGACTAGCGGGATCTACAATGAGCAGTTCTTC. Encoded protein: CASSARTSGIYNEQFF.